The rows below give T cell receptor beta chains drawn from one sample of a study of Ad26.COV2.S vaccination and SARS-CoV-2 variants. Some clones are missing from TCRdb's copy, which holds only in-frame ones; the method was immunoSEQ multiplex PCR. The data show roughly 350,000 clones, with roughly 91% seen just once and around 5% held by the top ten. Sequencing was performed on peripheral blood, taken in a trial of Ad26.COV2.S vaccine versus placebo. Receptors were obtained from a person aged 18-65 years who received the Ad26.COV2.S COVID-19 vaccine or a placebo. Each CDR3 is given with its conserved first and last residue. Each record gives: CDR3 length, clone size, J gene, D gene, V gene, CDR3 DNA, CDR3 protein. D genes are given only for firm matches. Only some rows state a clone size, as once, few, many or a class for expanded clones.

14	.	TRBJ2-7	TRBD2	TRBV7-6	TGTGCCAGCAGCTCGGCGGGAGGGCCCGAGGAGCAGTACTTC	CASSSAGGPEEQYF
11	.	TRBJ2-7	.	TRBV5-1	TGCGCCAGCAGTGGCTCCTACGAGCAGTACTTC	CASSGSYEQYF
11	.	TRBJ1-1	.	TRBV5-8	TGTGCCAGCAGCGGGGTAGATGAAGCTTTCTTT	CASSGVDEAFF
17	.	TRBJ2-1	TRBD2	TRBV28	TGTGCCAGCAGTTTAGTATTAGGTCTAGCGGGGGACAATGAGCAGTTCTTC	CASSLVLGLAGDNEQFF
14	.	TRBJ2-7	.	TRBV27	TGTGCCAGCAGAGCCCGGTTTACTAGGTACGAGCAGTACTTC	CASRARFTRYEQYF
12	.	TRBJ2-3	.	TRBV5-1	TGCGCCAGCAGCTACGACACAGATACGCAGTATTTT	CASSYDTDTQYF
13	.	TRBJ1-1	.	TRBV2	TGTGCCAGCAGACCAATCCGGGACACTGAAGCTTTCTTT	CASRPIRDTEAFF
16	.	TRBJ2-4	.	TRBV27	TGTGCCAGCAGTCCCCTGGGGGGCGAGTCCAAAAACATTCAGTACTTC	CASSPLGGESKNIQYF
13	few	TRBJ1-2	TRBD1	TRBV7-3	TGTGCCAGCAGCCCTACAGGGGTGAATGGCTACACCTTC	CASSPTGVNGYTF
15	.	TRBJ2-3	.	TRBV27	TGTGCCAGCAGTCCCGCGGGACGGCCTTCAGATACGCAGTATTTT	CASSPAGRPSDTQYF
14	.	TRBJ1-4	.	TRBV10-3	TGTGCCATCAGTGAGTCCCCTGGGGGAGGTGGACTGTTTTTT	CAISESPGGGGLFF
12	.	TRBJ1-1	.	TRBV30	TGTGCCTGGACAGGCTGGAACACTGAAGCTTTCTTT	CAWTGWNTEAFF
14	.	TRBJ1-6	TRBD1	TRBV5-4	TGTGCCAGCAGCTTCGACAGGGCTAATTCACCCCTCCACTTT	CASSFDRANSPLHF
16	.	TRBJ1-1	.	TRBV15	TGTGCCACCAGCAGACACCGGGCGGTCGGTATCGCTGAAGCTTTCTTT	CATSRHRAVGIAEAFF
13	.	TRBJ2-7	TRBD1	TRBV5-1	TGCGCCAGCCGACGACAGGGGTACGGCGAGCAGTACTTC	CASRRQGYGEQYF
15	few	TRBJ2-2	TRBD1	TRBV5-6	TGTGCCAGCAGCTGGGGGACAGGGATAAGCGGGGAGCTGTTTTTT	CASSWGTGISGELFF
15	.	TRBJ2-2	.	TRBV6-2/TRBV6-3	TGTGCCAGCAGTTGGGGGGGACAAAACACCGGGGAGCTGTTTTTT	CASSWGGQNTGELFF
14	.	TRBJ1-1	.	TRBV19	TGTGCCAGTACCTTGAGAGTTTATGAGACTGAAGCTTTCTTT	CASTLRVYETEAFF
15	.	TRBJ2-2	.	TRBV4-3	TGCGCCAGCAGCCAAGATCCAGTGTGGGCCGGGGAGCTGTTTTTT	CASSQDPVWAGELFF
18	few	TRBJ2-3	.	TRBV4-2	TGTGCCAGCAGCCGGGGGGCCGTGATAAACTCGGGCACAGATACGCAGTATTTT	CASSRGAVINSGTDTQYF
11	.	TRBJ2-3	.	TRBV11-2	TGTGCCAGCAGCTTAAGTGTATCCCAGTATTTT	CASSLSVSQYF
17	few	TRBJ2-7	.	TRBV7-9	TGTGCCAGCAGCTTAGCGCTGGAGGGCTGGGGCTCCTACGAGCAGTACTTC	CASSLALEGWGSYEQYF
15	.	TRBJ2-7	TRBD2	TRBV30	TGTGCCTGGAGTTCCCGGGGAAGCGGGAGCGACGAGCAGTACTTC	CAWSSRGSGSDEQYF
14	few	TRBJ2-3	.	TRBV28	TGTGCCAGCAGCACCCCGGAGGGATTAGATACGCAGTATTTT	CASSTPEGLDTQYF
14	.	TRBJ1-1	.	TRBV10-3	TGTGCCATCAGTGAGTCACAGGAGAACACTGAAGCTTTCTTT	CAISESQENTEAFF
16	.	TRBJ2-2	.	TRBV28	TGTGCCAGCATCCGGCCAGGGTTGGGGAGGACCGGGGAGCTGTTTTTT	CASIRPGLGRTGELFF
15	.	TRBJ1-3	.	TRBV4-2	TGTGCCAGCAGCCAAGTTTACAGCTCTGGAAACACCATATATTTT	CASSQVYSSGNTIYF
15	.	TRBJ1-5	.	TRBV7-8	TGTGCCAGCAGCTTAGAAACGATGAGCAATCAGCCCCAGCATTTT	CASSLETMSNQPQHF
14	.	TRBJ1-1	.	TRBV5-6	TGTGCCAGCAGCTTCTATCGTATGAACACTGAAGCTTTCTTT	CASSFYRMNTEAFF
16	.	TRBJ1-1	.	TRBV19	TGTGCCAGTCAACGTCGGCCGCAGCCGAGGAACACTGAAGCTTTCTTT	CASQRRPQPRNTEAFF
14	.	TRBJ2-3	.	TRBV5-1	TGCGCCAGCAGCTTGGGCGGGGAGGTGGATACGCAGTATTTT	CASSLGGEVDTQYF
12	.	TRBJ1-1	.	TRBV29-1	TGCAGCGCACAGGAGGGGAACACTGAAGCTTTCTTT	CSAQEGNTEAFF
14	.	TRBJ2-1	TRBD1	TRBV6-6	TGTGCCAGCAGTTATGACGGGACAGATCGTGAGCAGTTCTTC	CASSYDGTDREQFF
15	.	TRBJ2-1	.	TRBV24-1	TGTGCCACCAGTGATCCGCGGACGGACTACAATGAGCAGTTCTTC	CATSDPRTDYNEQFF
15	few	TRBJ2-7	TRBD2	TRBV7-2	TGTGCCAGCAGCCCGACTAGCGGGGGCTCCTACGAGCAGTACTTC	CASSPTSGGSYEQYF
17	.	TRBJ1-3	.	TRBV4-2	TGTGCCAGCAGCCAAGAAAGGGCAGGGCTCTCTGGAAACACCATATATTTT	CASSQERAGLSGNTIYF
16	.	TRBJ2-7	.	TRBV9	TGTGCCAGCAGCGTAGGCGGGTCAGGGGGGGACTACGAGCAGTACTTC	CASSVGGSGGDYEQYF
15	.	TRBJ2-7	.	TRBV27	TGTGCCAGCAGTTTATATAGCGGCACCCCGTACGAGCAGTACTTC	CASSLYSGTPYEQYF
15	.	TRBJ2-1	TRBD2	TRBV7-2	TGTGCCAGCAGTTCACTAGCGGGGGGGATAAATGAGCAGTTCTTC	CASSSLAGGINEQFF
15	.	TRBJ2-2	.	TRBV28	TGTGCCAGCAGTTTATACCCCGATCGTACCGGGGAGCTGTTTTTT	CASSLYPDRTGELFF
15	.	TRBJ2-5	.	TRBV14	TGTGCCAGCAGCCAAGGGCCTTACAAGGCAGAGACCCAGTACTTC	CASSQGPYKAETQYF
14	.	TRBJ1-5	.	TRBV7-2	TGTGCCAGCAGCTTTGGGCAGGGATATGGGCCCCAGCATTTT	CASSFGQGYGPQHF
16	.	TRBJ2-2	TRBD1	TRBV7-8	TGTGCCAGCAGCTTGCTGGGACAGGGGAACACCGGGGAGCTGTTTTTT	CASSLLGQGNTGELFF
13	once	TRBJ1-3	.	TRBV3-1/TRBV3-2	TGTGCCAGCAGCCAAGATTTCGGAAACACCATATATTTT	CASSQDFGNTIYF
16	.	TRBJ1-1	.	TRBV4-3	TGCGCCAGCAGCCAAGATCTCGAGGGTATGAACACTGAAGCTTTCTTT	CASSQDLEGMNTEAFF